Each of the 26 T cell receptor beta chains below was sequenced from the same sample in a study of T cell repertoires in cytomegalovirus infection. TCRdb passed the reads through MiXCR, listing each CDR3 protein once. The sample lists approximately 730,000 distinct CDR3 sequences, around 30% occurring once. Their antigens are not known. This specimen consisted of cultured PBMCs, obtained from culture after CMV antigen stimulation. These receptors originate from a human donor in good health (CMV status not recorded). Some clones in this sample may be carry-over from other donors' samples.

This clonotype was found many times. The V and J genes are TRBV7-2 and TRBJ1-6, with a possible D match to TRBD1 (6 bases). Germline values: CDR1 SGHTA, CDR2 FQGNSA. V was trimmed by 3 bases and J by 14 bases, leaving 17 bases between them. CDR3 size: 14 residues. The CDR3 DNA reads TGTGCCAGCAGCTTCCTCCTACAGGGCTCGACCCTCCACTTT. Translated: CASSFLLQGSTLHF.

The chain joins TRBV28 to TRBJ2-5; weak D call: TRBD2 (6 bases). In germline, CDR1 is MDHEN, CDR2 SYDVKM. Trimming shortened V by 4 bases and J by 7 bases, and 13 bases separated the two germline ends. This CDR3 is 13 amino acids long. Here the CDR3 DNA reads TGTGCCAGCAGTTATAGCGGCAATCCGACCCAGTACTTC. This encodes CASSYSGNPTQYF.

In this sample, this clonotype turned up a few times. The rearrangement links TRBV20-1 to TRBJ2-5; no clear D gene. This CDR3 comprises 12 residues. V shed 2 bases and J shed 4 bases, with 8 bases lying between them. CDR1 is DFQATT and CDR2 is SNEGSKA in the germline V gene (reference sequence). This chain's CDR3 is CSARPDGETQYF. Written as DNA, the CDR3 is TGCAGTGCTAGACCGGACGGAGAGACCCAGTACTTC.

The sample holds a few counts of this clonotype. The V and J genes are TRBV6-6 and TRBJ1-1; no clear D gene. The V end was cut by 3 bases, the J end by 4 bases, with 9 bases between. The germline CDR1 and CDR2 sequences are MNHNY and SVGAGI (reference sequence). The CDR3 sequence is 13 residues long. CDR3 residues: CASSYGVGTEAFF. As DNA, the CDR3 is TGTGCCAGCAGTTATGGAGTCGGCACTGAAGCTTTCTTT.

This clonotype was detected only once. The chain recombines TRBV14 with TRBJ2-7; possibly TRBD1 for D (7 bases). Trimming stripped 3 bases from V and 2 bases from J, with 14 bases between. CDR3 length: 15 amino acids. From germline, CDR1 is SGHDN and CDR2 FVKESK. CDR3 loop: CASSHYQGGAYEQYF. In DNA form, the CDR3 reads TGTGCCAGCAGCCACTATCAGGGGGGAGCCTACGAGCAGTACTTC. The full variable domain, in which reference TRBV14 and TRBJ2-7 provide the parts outside the CDR3, is EAGVTQFPSHSVIEKGQTVTLRCDPISGHDNLYWYRRVMGKEIKFLLHFVKESKQDESGMPNNRFLAERTGGTYSTLKVQPAELEDSGVYFCASSHYQGGAYEQYFGPGTRLTVT.

The genes are TRBV27 and TRBJ2-1; unclear D gene. The CDR3 spans 18 residues. Trimming stripped 5 bases from V and 0 bases from J, with 20 bases between. Looked up from germline, CDR1 is MNHEY and CDR2 is SMNVEV (reference sequence). The DNA of the CDR3 is TGTGCCAGCAGTCCCCAATATTCTATAGGTGGCTCCTACAATGAGCAGTTCTTC. Translation: CASSPQYSIGGSYNEQFF.

The CDR3 DNA follows: TGCGCCAGCAGCTTGAACACCCCCTATGGCTACACCTTC. Translation: CASSLNTPYGYTF. V and J are TRBV5-1 and TRBJ1-2; D uncertain. V was shortened by 1 base and J by 4 bases, with 8 bases between the two germline ends. The CDR3 length is 13 residues. CDR1 is SGHRS, CDR2 YFSETQ, per germline.

The chain uses TRBV28 and TRBJ2-5, with TRBD2 matching 8 bases. The CDR3 totals 13 residues. Germline values: CDR1 MDHEN, CDR2 SYDVKM. J lost 5 bases, V lost 6 bases, and 5 bases had no gene match. The CDR3 is CASSQTSVETQYF. The CDR3 region has the DNA TGTGCCAGCAGCCAGACTAGCGTGGAGACCCAGTACTTC.

This clonotype was seen at least ten times. The V gene is TRBV7-8, the J gene TRBJ2-6, with D possibly being TRBD1 (5 bases). This CDR3 is built from 17 residues. CDR1 and CDR2 (germline): SGHVS, FQNEAQ. V lost 2 bases to trimming and J lost 6 bases, with 17 bases between them. The CDR3 loop reads CASSLRRWGLEANVLTF. CDR3 nucleotides: TGTGCCAGCAGCTTACGTAGGTGGGGCTTGGAGGCCAACGTCCTGACTTTC.

V gene TRBV3-1 combines with J gene TRBJ1-1; D not resolved. The CDR3 consists of 13 residues. The V end was cut by 2 bases, the J end by 1 base, with 5 bases between. Germline V lookup: CDR1 LGHDT, CDR2 YNNKEL (reference sequence). CDR3 loop: CASSQLRNTEAFF. The DNA of the CDR3 is TGTGCCAGCAGCCAACTGAGGAACACTGAAGCTTTCTTT.

This clonotype showed up just a few times. V usage is TRBV20-1 and J usage is TRBJ2-3; TRBD2 matches 9 bases. The CDR3 totals 14 residues. Germline CDR1 reads DFQATT; CDR2 reads SNEGSKA (reference sequence). The trim removed 7 bases at V and 3 bases at J, leaving 8 bases unmatched. CDR3 protein: CSGDSGSGTDTQYF. CDR3 in DNA: TGCAGTGGAGATAGCGGGAGTGGTACAGATACGCAGTATTTT.

The gene calls are TRBV4-1 and TRBJ1-5, with D tentatively TRBD1 (5 bases). The CDR3 contains 15 residues. CDR1 is MGHRA, CDR2 YSYEKL, per germline. The V and J ends lost 1 base and 4 bases respectively, with 11 bases between them. In DNA form, the CDR3 reads TGCGCCAGCAGCCAAGGTGGGGGAACTAATCAGCCCCAGCATTTT. Translation gives CASSQGGGTNQPQHF.

A few counts support this clonotype. The chain couples TRBV7-8 to TRBJ1-6, with D unresolved. The CDR3 runs 16 residues. CDR1 and CDR2 from the germline V gene are SGHVS and FQNEAQ. V lost 5 bases to trimming and J lost 7 bases, with 18 bases between them. CDR3 bases: TGTGCCAGCAGCCGCTTTAGTATGTCAGTGAATTCACCCCTCCACTTT. Protein: CASSRFSMSVNSPLHF.

Many counts were recorded for this clonotype. V and J are TRBV7-2 and TRBJ2-3; 10 bases fit TRBD1. This CDR3 comprises 15 residues. In germline, CDR1 is SGHTA, CDR2 FQGNSA. V was clipped by 5 bases and J by 3 bases; unmatched bases: 5. The CDR3 here is CASSPDRGLTDTQYF. The CDR3, as DNA: TGTGCCAGCAGCCCAGACAGGGGGCTAACAGATACGCAGTATTTT.

This clonotype was observed a few times. V is TRBV7-9 and J is TRBJ1-1; no clear D. Germline CDR1 is SEHNR and CDR2 is FQNEAQ (reference sequence). V gave up 6 bases and J gave up 2 bases, with 10 bases separating them. The CDR3 sequence is 13 residues long. DNA for the CDR3: TGTGCCAGCAGTTTGCCTCCTAACACTGAAGCTTTCTTT. This codes for CASSLPPNTEAFF.

The genes are TRBV18 and TRBJ2-7, with D maybe TRBD2 (6 bases). The CDR3 is made up of 13 amino acids. Germline loops: CDR1 KGHSH, CDR2 LQKENI. Deletions cut 4 bases from V and 2 bases from J, with 9 bases between. CDR3 residues: CASSRDLPYEQYF. The CDR3 region has the DNA TGTGCCAGCTCACGGGACTTACCCTACGAGCAGTACTTC.

V gene TRBV7-9 combines with J gene TRBJ2-3, with unresolved D. Germline CDR1 reads SEHNR; CDR2 reads FQNEAQ (reference sequence). Trimming took off 2 bases at V and 3 bases at J, with 9 bases between the two ends. CDR3 size: 14 residues. The CDR3 is CASSLRDWTDTQYF. CDR3 nucleotides: TGTGCCAGCAGCTTACGCGACTGGACAGATACGCAGTATTTT. The complete variable domain, with remaining parts taken from reference TRBV7-9 and TRBJ2-3, reads DTGVSQNPRHKITKRGQNVTFRCDPISEHNRLYWYRQTLGQGPEFLTYFQNEAQLEKSRLLSDRFSAERPKGSFSTLEIQRTEQGDSAMYLCASSLRDWTDTQYFGPGTRLTVL.

This clonotype was recorded once. The DNA for the CDR3 is TGTGCCAGCAGTTACGCCAGCCAGGGCTACGAGCAGTACTTC. It codes for CASSYASQGYEQYF. The V gene is TRBV6-1, the J gene TRBJ2-7; tentative D call: TRBD1 (5 bases). Trimming stripped 5 bases from V and 3 bases from J, with 14 bases between. The CDR3 spans 14 residues. CDR1 is MNHNS and CDR2 is SASEGT in the germline V gene.

For the CDR3, the DNA is TGTGCCAGCAGCTTAGCCGCCGGGACTAGCGGGGGGCCCAACGACGAGCAGTACTTC. Translating gives CASSLAAGTSGGPNDEQYF. The chain is built from TRBV11-2 and TRBJ2-7, with TRBD2 matching over 15 bases. V was pared by 1 base and J by 5 bases, with 12 bases of the junction left unmatched. Germline V gives CDR1 SGHAT, CDR2 FQNNGV. The CDR3 is 19 amino acids.

V usage is TRBV7-2 and J usage is TRBJ1-1; maybe TRBD1 (6 bases). CDR3 length: 13 residues. The ends were cut back, 5 bases at V and 5 bases at J, with 12 bases in the middle. Germline CDR1 and CDR2: SGHTA and FQGNSA. The CDR3 is CASSLSGETEAFF. For the CDR3, the DNA is TGTGCCAGCAGCCTCTCAGGGGAAACTGAAGCTTTCTTT.

This clonotype was seen a handful of times. J is TRBJ2-7 and V is TRBV5-4, with 12 bases that match TRBD2. The germline V gene encodes CDR1 SGHNT and CDR2 YYREEE (reference sequence). The CDR3 contains 16 residues. Trimming at V came to 4 bases and at J to 7 bases, leaving 12 bases not matched to a gene. DNA for the CDR3: TGTGCCAGCAGCCCAGGGACTAGCGGGCCTCGTAGTGAGCAGTACTTC. It encodes CASSPGTSGPRSEQYF.

This clonotype showed up just a few times. The chain employs TRBV4-3 and TRBJ2-7; D is ambiguous. The CDR3 sequence is 14 residues long. Looked up from germline, CDR1 is LGHNA and CDR2 is YSLEER. V lost 0 bases and J 2 bases, leaving 8 bases between the germline ends. The CDR3 here is CASSQDWQTYEQYF. In DNA, the CDR3 is TGCGCCAGCAGCCAAGATTGGCAGACCTACGAGCAGTACTTC.

The gene calls are TRBV7-6 and TRBJ1-2; D remains unclear. V lost 4 bases and J 8 bases, leaving 8 bases between the germline ends. Germline loops: CDR1 SGHVS, CDR2 FNYEAQ. The CDR3 is made up of 11 amino acids. The CDR3 nucleotides read TGTGCCAGCAGCTGGGAAGGAGGCTACACCTTC. This codes for CASSWEGGYTF.

The J gene is TRBJ2-7, the V gene TRBV7-9; the match to TRBD2 covers 8 bases. The V segment lost 5 bases and the J segment 6 bases; nucleotides outside the gene matches: 9. Germline loops: CDR1 SEHNR, CDR2 FQNEAQ (reference sequence). The CDR3 extends over 14 amino acids. The CDR3 region is CASSQGAGVSEQYF. The CDR3 DNA follows: TGTGCCAGCAGCCAAGGAGCGGGAGTAAGCGAGCAGTACTTC.

Only a few counts were recorded for this clonotype. The V call is TRBV10-3, the J call TRBJ2-3; 8 nucleotides align to TRBD2. The CDR3 is 16 amino acids. The J segment lost 1 base and the V segment lost 6 bases, leaving 9 bases of the junction unmatched. Germline CDR1 ENHRY, CDR2 SYGVKD. The CDR3 spells CAISDWTSHRTDTQYF. CDR3 in DNA: TGTGCCATCAGCGATTGGACTAGCCATCGCACAGATACGCAGTATTTT.

This sequence joins TRBV5-1 and TRBJ2-5; 7 bases agree with TRBD1. V was pared by 2 bases and J by 1 base, with 2 bases of the junction left unmatched. Germline CDR1 reads SGHRS; CDR2 reads YFSETQ. CDR3 length: 14 residues. DNA for the CDR3: TGCGCCAGCAGCTTACAGGGGATCCAAGAGACCCAGTACTTC. Translation gives CASSLQGIQETQYF.